The 20 T cell receptor beta chains presented below share a single source sample, sequenced in a study of CD8+CD57+ T cells in acquired aplastic anemia. Patients included in sequencing had previously demonstrated CD8+CD57+ cell expansion by flow cytometry. The TCR beta profiling, which covered VDJ combination and CDR3 sequence, was carried out using genomic DNA as the template. TCRdb recomputed calls from the reads with MiXCR, one row per CDR3 protein. The table shows about 190,000 distinct CDR3 sequences, with around 45% occurring only once. Sequencing was carried out using sorted CD4+, CD8+, or CD8+CD57+ T cells (not recorded which) from PBMCs. Receptors were obtained from a human donor with aplastic anemia.

The chain links TRBV7-3 to TRBJ2-7, with D perhaps being TRBD1 or TRBD2 (5 bases each). Trimming removed 6 bases from V and 7 bases from J, with 13 bases in between. Per the germline V gene, CDR1 is SGHTA and CDR2 is FQGTGA. CDR3 size: 12 residues. The CDR3 sequence: CASRRPRGEQYF. CDR3 DNA sequence: TGTGCCAGCAGACGGCCGAGGGGAGAGCAGTACTTC.

This clonotype was seen at least ten times. This chain uses TRBV24-1 with TRBJ2-6; 9 nucleotides agree with TRBD1. The germline CDR1 and CDR2 sequences are KGHDR and SFDVKD. Losses at the gene ends were 1 base for V and 2 bases for J; bases not matched to a gene: 8. This CDR3 comprises 19 residues. The chain's CDR3 is CATSDFGTGLSTGANVLTF. The CDR3 bases are TGTGCCACCAGTGATTTCGGGACAGGGTTGTCGACTGGGGCCAACGTCCTGACTTTC.

In the case of this clonotype: Given a much more abundant clone one base away, this may be a read error. The rearrangement uses TRBV19 and TRBJ2-7; TRBD1 might be the D (6 bases). This CDR3 region has 15 residues. CDR1 is LNHDA, CDR2 SQIVND, per germline (reference sequence). Trimming removed 10 bases from V and 4 bases from J, with 23 bases in between. In DNA form, the CDR3 reads TGTGCCACCGGCTCCGGGACAACAAACGTTTACGAGCAGTACTTC. Its protein product is CATGSGTTNVYEQYF.

In its sample, this clonotype was seen many times. V is TRBV7-2 and J is TRBJ2-6; 8 bases fit TRBD1. CDR3 length: 17 amino acids. Germline CDR1 and CDR2: SGHTA and FQGNSA. V was pared by 3 bases and J by 0 bases, with 4 bases of the junction left unmatched. CDR3 bases: TGTGCCAGCAGCTTCGGGACAGGTTACTCTGGGGCCAACGTCCTGACTTTC. Its protein is CASSFGTGYSGANVLTF.

The chain is built from TRBV7-6 and TRBJ2-7; D might be TRBD1 or TRBD2, each matching 5 bases. The length of the CDR3 is 16 residues. Trimming pared 4 bases from V and 3 bases from J, leaving 19 bases between. Germline CDR1 reads SGHVS; CDR2 reads FNYEAQ. The DNA of the CDR3 is TGTGCCAGCAGCTCCCATAGGGCAGGGAGCGACTACGAGCAGTACTTC. This gives the protein CASSSHRAGSDYEQYF.

A word on this clonotype: This could be a read error, since a much larger clone is one nucleotide away. The J gene is TRBJ1-5, the V gene TRBV2; D is possibly TRBD2 (5 bases). The J call could be wrong; TRBJ2-3 is a better fit for the DNA end. There are 14 residues in the CDR3. Per germline, CDR1 SNHLY and CDR2 FYNNEI. In DNA, the CDR3 is TGTGCCAGCAGCCAAGGGATCGGGGATTGGCCCCAGTATTTT. It translates to CASSQGIGDWPQYF.

Turning to this clonotype: A much larger clone differs from this one at a single base, so this may be a read error. The V and J genes are TRBV11-1 and TRBJ2-6; D tentatively fits TRBD1 or TRBD2 (5 bases each). The CDR3 is 17 residues long. Germline loops: CDR1 SGHAT, CDR2 FQDESV (reference sequence). For the CDR3, the DNA is TGTGCCAGCAGCTTAAGGTTTGGGAGCTCTGGGGCCAACGTCCCGACTTTC. This translates into CASSLRFGSSGANVPTF.

This chain connects TRBV11-1 to TRBJ2-7, with D tentatively TRBD2 (5 bases). CDR3 length equals 12 residues. Germline-derived CDR1 and CDR2 are SGHAT and FQDESV (reference sequence). Trimming left V 8 bases short and J 2 bases short, with 10 bases between. The CDR3 reads CASADGTYEQYF. CDR3 coding DNA: TGTGCCAGCGCAGACGGGACCTACGAGCAGTACTTC.

There are many counts of this clonotype. The chain has TRBV7-3 and TRBJ2-1; D assignment may be TRBD1 or TRBD2 (6 bases each). The CDR3 loop spans 16 amino acids. CDR1 and CDR2 from the germline V gene are SGHTA and FQGTGA. Trimming took 4 bases from V and 6 from J, leaving 19 bases between them. CDR3 sequence: CASSYDRWEETNEQFF. CDR3 DNA sequence: TGTGCCAGCAGCTATGACAGGTGGGAGGAAACCAATGAGCAGTTCTTC.

The table lists this clonotype with many counts. The chain combines TRBV4-3 with TRBJ1-2; no reliable D call. The germline V and J ends were trimmed by 0 bases and 4 bases, with 9 bases remaining between them. The CDR3 covers 14 residues. Per germline, CDR1 LGHNA and CDR2 YSLEER. CDR3 DNA: TGCGCCAGCAGCCAAGAGCGGTACCCCTATGGCTACACCTTC. Translated: CASSQERYPYGYTF.

The chain joins TRBV29-1 to TRBJ2-5; TRBD2 agrees at 9 bases. CDR1 SQVTM and CDR2 ANQGSEA come from the germline V gene. This CDR3 region has 15 residues. J lost 7 bases, V lost 0 bases, and 9 bases had no gene match. CDR3 nucleotides: TGCAGCGTTGAAGATCTGAGCGGGGGGACATCGACCCAGTACTTC. Its protein product is CSVEDLSGGTSTQYF.

This clonotype was observed many times. The chain is built from TRBV19 and TRBJ1-5; TRBD1 matches 7 bases. The CDR3 consists of 14 residues. With V trimmed by 7 bases and J by 3 bases, 6 bases remained unmatched. In germline, CDR1 is LNHDA, CDR2 SQIVND (reference sequence). CDR3 in amino acids: CASTQTGLNQPQHF. Here the CDR3 DNA reads TGTGCCAGTACCCAGACAGGGCTCAATCAGCCCCAGCATTTT.

This clonotype was recorded at least ten times. The V and J genes are TRBV9 and TRBJ2-1, with TRBD2 identical over 13 bases. Looked up from germline, CDR1 is SGDLS and CDR2 is YYNGEE. CDR3 length: 15 residues. Germline trimming cut 3 bases from V and 8 bases from J; bases unmatched to any gene: 5. CDR3 in amino acids: CASSALAGGPHEQFF. Written as DNA, the CDR3 is TGTGCCAGCAGCGCACTAGCGGGAGGGCCCCATGAGCAGTTCTTC.

The CDR3 DNA is TGTGCCAGCAGGTTCGGGATACTCACTGAAGCTTTCTTT. Protein product: CASRFGILTEAFF. The rearrangement uses TRBV25-1 and TRBJ1-1, with D hard to call. This CDR3 region has 13 residues. The ends were cut back, 6 bases at V and 4 bases at J, with 12 bases in the middle. Germline V gene sequence: CDR1 MGHDK, CDR2 SYGVNS.

The chain has TRBV20-1 and TRBJ1-5, with a possible D match to TRBD1 (6 bases). V was cut by 7 bases and J by 1 base, with 17 bases left in between. The CDR3 length is 15 residues. The germline CDR1 and CDR2 sequences are DFQATT and SNEGSKA (reference sequence). CDR3 in DNA: TGCAGTGTTTGGGGCTCCAGGGGAAGCAATCAGCCCCAGCATTTT. Its protein is CSVWGSRGSNQPQHF.

V gene TRBV29-1 combines with J gene TRBJ2-5; possible D gene TRBD2, 6 bases. Looked up from germline, CDR1 is SQVTM and CDR2 is ANQGSEA. The CDR3 extends over 13 amino acids. Trimming stripped 3 bases from V and 6 bases from J, with 14 bases between. The chain's CDR3 is CSVESGRGKTQYF. CDR3 nucleotides: TGCAGCGTTGAGAGTGGACGCGGGAAGACCCAGTACTTC.

V and J are TRBV11-3 and TRBJ2-1; D remains unclear. V was cut by 1 base and J by 7 bases, with 8 bases left in between. The CDR3 sequence is 13 residues long. Germline-derived CDR1 and CDR2 are SGHNT and YENEEA. This CDR3 reads CASSLGYSNEQFF. Written as DNA, the CDR3 is TGTGCCAGCAGCTTAGGATATTCAAATGAGCAGTTCTTC.

The sample holds many counts of this clonotype. V is TRBV7-8 and J is TRBJ1-1; D is unclear. V dropped 2 bases and J dropped 2 bases, with 15 bases sitting between them. This CDR3 comprises 16 residues. Germline lookup yields CDR1 SGHVS and CDR2 FQNEAQ. CDR3 in DNA: TGTGCCAGCAGCTTAAAAATACACGGCTTTAACACTGAAGCTTTCTTT. It codes for CASSLKIHGFNTEAFF. Complete variable domain (other parts from reference TRBV7-8 and TRBJ1-1): GAGVSQSPRYKVAKRGQDVALRCDPISGHVSLFWYQQALGQGPEFLTYFQNEAQLDKSGLPSDRFFAERPEGSVSTLKIQRTQQEDSAVYLCASSLKIHGFNTEAFFGQGTRLTVV.

This clonotype was seen ten or more times. The chain joins TRBV29-1 to TRBJ2-4; possible D gene TRBD2, 5 bases. Germline V gene sequence: CDR1 SQVTM, CDR2 ANQGSEA. V was clipped by 4 bases and J by 7 bases, with 14 bases between them. The CDR3 totals 13 residues. CDR3 nucleotide sequence: TGCAGCGTTGTTTGGGTTTCGGGGAACATTCAGTACTTC. The encoded protein is CSVVWVSGNIQYF.

This clonotype appeared many times. This chain joins TRBV19 and TRBJ2-3, with unresolved D. Between the trimmed V and J ends, which lost 10 bases and 2 bases, there was a span of 16 bases. In germline, CDR1 is LNHDA, CDR2 SQIVND (reference sequence). The CDR3 has 14 amino acids. CDR3 sequence (DNA): TGTGCCACCCGAGGCTCCCCCTCCACAGATACGCAGTATTTT. Residues: CATRGSPSTDTQYF.